By proportion, the clone carrying this T cell receptor (beta chain) is medium-sized. Its cognate antigen is unknown. Germline CDR1 and CDR2: SGHTS and YDEGEE. The CDR3 has 16 residues. The V and J ends lost 0 bases and 1 base respectively, with 11 bases between them. Authors' analysis steps: The authors used CDR3 differences across clinicopathological groups to build a distant-metastasis classifier for papillary thyroid cancer. TCRdb re-analyzed the PCR reads using MiXCR. Here the V and J calls rest on TCRdb's processing, not on the authors' analysis. The data show more than 20,000 clones, less than 40% seen once. This record comes from a study of metastatic and nonmetastatic thyroid tumors. Study at large: Repertoire comparisons spanned blood and tumor or nodule tissue from malignant and benign thyroid patients. Regarding the study as a whole: Significantly higher TCR beta diversity was reportedly seen in malignant thyroid tumors than benign nodules, in blood and tumor.

Prior to thyroid surgery, none of the patients had received any treatment. V gene TRBV5-8 combines with J gene TRBJ1-5; the D is unclear. The sample was blood. The TCR originated in a male donor with papillary thyroid cancer or a benign thyroid nodule (not recorded which). Some clones in this sample may be carry-over from other donors' samples. The CDR3 loop reads CASSLEGLRSNQPQHF. The CDR3, as DNA: TGTGCCAGCAGCTTGGAAGGGTTACGAAGCAATCAGCCCCAGCATTTT.